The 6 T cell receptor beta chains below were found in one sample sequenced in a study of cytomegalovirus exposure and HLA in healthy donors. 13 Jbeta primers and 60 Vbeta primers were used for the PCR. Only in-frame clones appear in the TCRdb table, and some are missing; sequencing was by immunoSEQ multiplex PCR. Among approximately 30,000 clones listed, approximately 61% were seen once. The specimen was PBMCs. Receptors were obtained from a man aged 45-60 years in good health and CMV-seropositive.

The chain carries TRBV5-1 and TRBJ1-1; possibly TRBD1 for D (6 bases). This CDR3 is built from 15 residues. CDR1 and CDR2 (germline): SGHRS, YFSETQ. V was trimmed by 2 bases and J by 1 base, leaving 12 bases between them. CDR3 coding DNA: TGCGCCAGCAGCTTATCCCCAGGGGCGAACACTGAAGCTTTCTTT. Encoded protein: CASSLSPGANTEAFF.

The CDR3 here is CAWSVSLSVTEAFF. The CDR3 DNA reads TGTGCCTGGAGTGTTTCTTTGTCAGTCACTGAAGCTTTCTTT. The V call is TRBV30, the J call TRBJ1-1; D is ambiguous. This CDR3 is built from 14 residues. Germline V gives CDR1 GTSNPN, CDR2 SVGIG (reference sequence). V was cut by 0 bases and J by 4 bases, with 12 bases left in between.

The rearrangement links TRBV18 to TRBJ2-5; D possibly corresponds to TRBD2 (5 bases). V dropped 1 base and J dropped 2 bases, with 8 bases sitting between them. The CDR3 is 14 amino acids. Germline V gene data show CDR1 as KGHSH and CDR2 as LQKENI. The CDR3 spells CASSPQSGQETQYF. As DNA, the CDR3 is TGTGCCAGCTCACCACAGTCGGGGCAAGAGACCCAGTACTTC. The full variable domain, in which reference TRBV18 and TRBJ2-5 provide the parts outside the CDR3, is NAGVMQNPRHLVRRRGQEARLRCSPMKGHSHVYWYRQLPEEGLKFMVYLQKENIIDESGMPKERFSAEFPKEGPSILRIQQVVRGDSAAYFCASSPQSGQETQYFGPGTRLLVL.

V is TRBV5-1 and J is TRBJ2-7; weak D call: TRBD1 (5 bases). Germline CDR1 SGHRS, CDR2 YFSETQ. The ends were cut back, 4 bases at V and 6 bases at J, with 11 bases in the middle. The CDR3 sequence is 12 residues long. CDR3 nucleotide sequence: TGCGCCAGCAGCCCTGACAGCCTCGAGCAGTACTTC. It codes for CASSPDSLEQYF.

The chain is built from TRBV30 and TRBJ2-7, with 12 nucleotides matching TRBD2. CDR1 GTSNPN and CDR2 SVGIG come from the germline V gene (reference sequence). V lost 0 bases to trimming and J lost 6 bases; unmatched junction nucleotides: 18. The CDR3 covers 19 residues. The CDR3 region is CAWSVRSSGRALPLFEQYF. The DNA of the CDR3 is TGTGCCTGGAGTGTACGCTCTAGCGGGAGGGCCCTGCCCCTTTTCGAGCAGTACTTC.

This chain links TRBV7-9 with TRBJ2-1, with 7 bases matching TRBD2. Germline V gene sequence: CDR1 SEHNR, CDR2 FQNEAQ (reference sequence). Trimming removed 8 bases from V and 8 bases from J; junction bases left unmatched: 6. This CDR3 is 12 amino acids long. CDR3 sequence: CASQAGRDEQFF. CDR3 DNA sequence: TGTGCCAGCCAAGCGGGAAGGGATGAGCAGTTCTTC. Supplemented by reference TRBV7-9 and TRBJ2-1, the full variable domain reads DTGVSQNPRHKITKRGQNVTFRCDPISEHNRLYWYRQTLGQGPEFLTYFQNEAQLEKSRLLSDRFSAERPKGSFSTLEIQRTEQGDSAMYLCASQAGRDEQFFGPGTRLTVL.